This entry lists 18 T cell receptor beta chains sequenced from one sample in a study of T cell changes during pregnancy in multiple sclerosis. The repertoire was sequenced with immunoSEQ multiplex PCR; TCRdb's copy has only in-frame clones and lacks some. Altogether approximately 50,000 clones are present, around nine tenths being singletons, with the ten largest covering nearly 0.4%. The sequencing used CD4+ T cells from peripheral blood mononuclear cells, collected after pregnancy. Source of these receptors: a female donor with multiple sclerosis, enrolled in a pregnancy study.

The chain uses TRBV4-2 and TRBJ2-3; 9 bases are a match to TRBD2. Germline CDR1 and CDR2: LGHNA and YNFKEQ. The CDR3 extends over 16 amino acids. After removal of 1 base from V and 0 bases from J, the junction contained 2 bases not matched to a gene. The CDR3 loop is CASSQATSGSTDTQYF. DNA for the CDR3: TGTGCCAGCAGCCAAGCGACTAGCGGTAGCACAGATACGCAGTATTTT.

CDR3 bases: TGTGCCAGCAGCTTAGTTCCCGCCGGGGAGCTGTTTTTT. It specifies CASSLVPAGELFF. This chain connects TRBV7-7 to TRBJ2-2; D not resolved. V shed 1 base and J shed 6 bases, with 6 bases lying between them. Germline V gene sequence: CDR1 SSHAT, CDR2 FNYEAQ (reference sequence). This CDR3 region has 13 residues.

Notes on this clone: The sample contains more than one DNA sequence encoding this CDR3. This sequence joins TRBV7-7 and TRBJ2-7; 8 bases are a match to TRBD2. CDR1 and CDR2 from the germline V gene are SSHAT and FNYEAQ (reference sequence). The CDR3 spans 17 residues. Germline trimming cut 9 bases from V and 1 base from J; bases unmatched to any gene: 17. The CDR3 nucleotides are TGTGCCAGTAGTCCACCCCCAAGCGGGAGTGTATCCTACGAGCAGTACTTC. Translated: CASSPPPSGSVSYEQYF.

The V call is TRBV7-2, the J call TRBJ2-2, with 7 bases fitting TRBD2. CDR3 length equals 16 residues. J gave up 4 bases and V 3 bases, and 8 bases lay outside the gene matches. Looked up from germline, CDR1 is SGHTA and CDR2 is FQGNSA. The CDR3 DNA follows: TGTGCCAGCAGCTTGGGGGGGAGGGCCTCCACCGGGGAGCTGTTTTTT. It yields the protein CASSLGGRASTGELFF.

V usage is TRBV4-1 and J usage is TRBJ2-2, with D unresolved. The CDR3 runs 12 residues. Germline CDR1 and CDR2: MGHRA and YSYEKL. Between the trimmed V and J ends, which lost 4 bases and 7 bases, there was a span of 7 bases. In DNA form, the CDR3 reads TGCGCCAGCAGCCTGCGCATCGGGGAGCTGTTTTTT. Its protein is CASSLRIGELFF.

The rearrangement uses TRBV2 and TRBJ1-4; TRBD1 agrees at 12 bases. V gave up 6 bases and J gave up 8 bases; unmatched junction bases: 4. Germline CDR1 reads SNHLY; CDR2 reads FYNNEI. The CDR3 runs 14 residues. The CDR3 reads CASRGTGGREKLFF. CDR3 nucleotide sequence: TGTGCCAGCAGGGGGACAGGGGGCAGGGAAAAACTGTTTTTT.

This clone was counted once. The chain links TRBV9 to TRBJ2-1, with TRBD2 matching over 10 bases. Trimming cost V 1 base and J 8 bases; bases outside gene matches: 3. Germline V CDR1 and CDR2: SGDLS, YYNGEE. This CDR3 contains 14 residues. This chain's CDR3 is CASSVSGTSDEQFF. CDR3 in DNA: TGTGCCAGCAGCGTAAGCGGGACTAGCGATGAGCAGTTCTTC.

The V call is TRBV10-2, the J call TRBJ2-5; D unresolved. Per the germline V gene, CDR1 is WSHSY and CDR2 is SAAADI. Trimming pared 5 bases from V and 2 bases from J, leaving 9 bases between. The CDR3 runs 13 residues. The CDR3 DNA reads TGCGCCAGCAGTTTCTCGTTACAAGAGACCCAGTACTTC. This codes for CASSFSLQETQYF.

This chain links TRBV7-2 with TRBJ1-1; no firm D call. The CDR3 length is 15 residues. With 5 bases removed from V and 1 base from J, the gap between germline ends came to 14 bases. CDR1 and CDR2 from the germline V gene are SGHTA and FQGNSA. CDR3 bases: TGTGCCAGCAGCCGACAACTTTTCACGAACACTGAAGCTTTCTTT. This encodes CASSRQLFTNTEAFF.

The rearrangement joins TRBV10-2 to TRBJ2-7; the match to TRBD2 covers 11 bases. This CDR3 has 16 residues. Germline CDR1 WSHSY, CDR2 SAAADI. Trimming removed 2 bases from V and 2 bases from J; junction bases left unmatched: 5. The CDR3 coding sequence is TGCGCCAGCAGTGAGCCCACTAGCGGGAGACCCTACGAGCAGTACTTC. This translates into CASSEPTSGRPYEQYF.

The chain carries TRBV4-2 and TRBJ1-1, with 7 bases fitting TRBD1. V was pared by 0 bases and J by 3 bases, with 4 bases of the junction left unmatched. The CDR3 runs to 15 residues. CDR1 and CDR2 (germline): LGHNA, YNFKEQ. As DNA, the CDR3 is TGTGCCAGCAGCCAAGAAACCAGGGGGTACACTGAAGCTTTCTTT. It translates to CASSQETRGYTEAFF.

The genes are TRBV7-2 and TRBJ2-7; 7 positions match TRBD1. The CDR3 sequence is 15 residues long. Germline CDR1 SGHTA, CDR2 FQGNSA. Unmatched junction bases numbered 2, after V lost 0 bases and J lost 0 bases. The CDR3 here is CASSLAGTDSYEQYF. The CDR3 DNA follows: TGTGCCAGCAGCTTAGCCGGGACAGACTCCTACGAGCAGTACTTC.

The rearrangement uses TRBV19 and TRBJ2-7; TRBD2 might be the D (6 bases). Per germline, CDR1 LNHDA and CDR2 SQIVND (reference sequence). The CDR3 length is 14 residues. The V end lost 3 bases, the J end lost 0 bases, and 9 bases lay between the germline ends. CDR3 DNA: TGTGCCAGTAGTATCAGCGGGTCCTCCTACGAGCAGTACTTC. Translating it yields CASSISGSSYEQYF.

This clone has a single count. J is TRBJ1-2 and V is TRBV30; 7 nucleotides align to TRBD1. CDR1 and CDR2 (germline): GTSNPN, SVGIG (reference sequence). The V segment lost 1 base and the J segment 5 bases; nucleotides outside the gene matches: 7. This CDR3 region has 14 residues. The CDR3 DNA reads as TGTGCCTGGAGTGCAGGGGGATATCGGTATGGCTACACCTTC. Amino acid sequence: CAWSAGGYRYGYTF.

This chain joins TRBV6-5 and TRBJ2-1; 8 nucleotides match TRBD2. The CDR3 is made up of 16 amino acids. J lost 6 bases, V lost 3 bases, and 10 bases had no gene match. Germline CDR1 is MNHEY and CDR2 is SVGAGI. This CDR3 is CASSYIMSGRSNEQFF. In nucleotides, the CDR3 is TGTGCCAGCAGTTATATTATGAGCGGGAGAAGCAATGAGCAGTTCTTC.

The chain has TRBV5-1 and TRBJ2-1; 7 bases match TRBD1. CDR1 and CDR2 from the germline V gene are SGHRS and YFSETQ. This CDR3 spans 13 amino acids. V lost 4 bases to trimming and J lost 6 bases; unmatched junction nucleotides: 4. DNA for the CDR3: TGCGCCAGCAGCGGGGGACAGACCAATGAGCAGTTCTTC. This sequence encodes CASSGGQTNEQFF.

The V gene is TRBV5-1, the J gene TRBJ2-7; weak D call: TRBD1 (5 bases). Between the trimmed V and J ends, which lost 0 bases and 0 bases, there was a span of 13 bases. The CDR3 is made up of 16 amino acids. Germline loops: CDR1 SGHRS, CDR2 YFSETQ. The CDR3 DNA reads TGCGCCAGCAGCTTGGAATTCGGTACAGGCTCCTACGAGCAGTACTTC. Translation gives CASSLEFGTGSYEQYF.

The rearrangement joins TRBV19 to TRBJ2-5, with 8 positions matching TRBD1. Trimming took 6 bases from V and 6 from J; bases not matched to a gene: 6. Germline-derived CDR1 and CDR2 are LNHDA and SQIVND (reference sequence). The CDR3 covers 13 residues. The CDR3 sequence is CASRPGQAKTQYF. CDR3 nucleotide sequence: TGTGCCAGTAGGCCGGGACAGGCAAAGACCCAGTACTTC. Filled out from reference TRBV19 and TRBJ2-5, the complete variable domain reads DGGITQSPKYLFRKEGQNVTLSCEQNLNHDAMYWYRQDPGQGLRLIYYSQIVNDFQKGDIAEGYSVSREKKESFPLTVTSAQKNPTAFYLCASRPGQAKTQYFGPGTRLLVL.